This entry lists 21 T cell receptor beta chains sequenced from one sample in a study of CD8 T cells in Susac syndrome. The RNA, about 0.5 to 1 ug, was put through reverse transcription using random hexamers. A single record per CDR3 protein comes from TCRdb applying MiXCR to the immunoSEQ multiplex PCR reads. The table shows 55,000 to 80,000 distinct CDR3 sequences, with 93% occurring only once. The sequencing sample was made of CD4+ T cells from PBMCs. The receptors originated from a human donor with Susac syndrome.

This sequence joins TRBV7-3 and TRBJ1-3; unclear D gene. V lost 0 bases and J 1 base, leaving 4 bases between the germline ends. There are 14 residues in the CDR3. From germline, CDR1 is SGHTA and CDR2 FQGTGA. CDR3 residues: CASSLTSSGNTIYF. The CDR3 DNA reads TGTGCCAGCAGCTTAACGAGTTCTGGAAACACCATATATTTT.

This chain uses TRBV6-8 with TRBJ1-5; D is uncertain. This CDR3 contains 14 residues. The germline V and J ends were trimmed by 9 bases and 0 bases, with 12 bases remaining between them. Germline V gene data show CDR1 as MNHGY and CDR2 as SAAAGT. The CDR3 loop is CASVNWDSNQPQHF. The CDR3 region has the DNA TGTGCCAGTGTAAATTGGGATAGCAATCAGCCCCAGCATTTT.

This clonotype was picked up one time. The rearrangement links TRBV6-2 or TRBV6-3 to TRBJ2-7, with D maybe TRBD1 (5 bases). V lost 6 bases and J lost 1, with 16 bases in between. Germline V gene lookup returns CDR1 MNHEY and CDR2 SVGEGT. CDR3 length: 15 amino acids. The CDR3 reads CASSDTSYRSYEQYF. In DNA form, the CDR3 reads TGTGCCAGCAGCGATACTTCTTACAGGTCCTACGAGCAGTACTTC.

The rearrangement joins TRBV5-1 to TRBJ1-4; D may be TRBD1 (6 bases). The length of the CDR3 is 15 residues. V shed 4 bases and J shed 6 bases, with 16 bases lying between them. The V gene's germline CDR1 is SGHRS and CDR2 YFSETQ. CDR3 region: CASSAYRARDEKLFF. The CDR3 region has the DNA TGCGCCAGCAGCGCCTACAGGGCCCGGGATGAAAAACTGTTTTTT.

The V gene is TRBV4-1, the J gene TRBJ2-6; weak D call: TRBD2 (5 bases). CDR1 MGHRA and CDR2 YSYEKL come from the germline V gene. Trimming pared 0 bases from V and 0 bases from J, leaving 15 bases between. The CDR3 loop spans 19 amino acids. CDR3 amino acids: CASSQDLGSRGSGANVLTF. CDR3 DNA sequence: TGCGCCAGCAGCCAAGACCTAGGGAGTCGGGGCTCTGGGGCCAACGTCCTGACTTTC.

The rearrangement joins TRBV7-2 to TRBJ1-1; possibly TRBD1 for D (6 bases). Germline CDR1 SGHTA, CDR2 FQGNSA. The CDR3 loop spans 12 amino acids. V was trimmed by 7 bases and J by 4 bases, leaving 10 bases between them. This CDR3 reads CASTGGPTEAFF. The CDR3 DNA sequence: TGTGCCAGCACCGGGGGCCCCACTGAAGCTTTCTTT.

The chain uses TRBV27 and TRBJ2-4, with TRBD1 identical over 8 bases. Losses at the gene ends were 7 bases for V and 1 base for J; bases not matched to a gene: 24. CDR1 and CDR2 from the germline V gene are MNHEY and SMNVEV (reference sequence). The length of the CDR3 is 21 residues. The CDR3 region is CASTLPPSDRALIIAKNIQYF. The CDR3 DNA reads TGTGCCAGCACCCTCCCGCCGTCGGACAGGGCGTTAATTATTGCCAAAAACATTCAGTACTTC.

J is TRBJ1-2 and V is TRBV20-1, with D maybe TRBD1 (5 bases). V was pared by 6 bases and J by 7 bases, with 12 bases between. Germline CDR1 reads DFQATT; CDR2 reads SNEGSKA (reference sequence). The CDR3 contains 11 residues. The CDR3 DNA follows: TGCAGTGCGGGCGGCGGGGGTGGCTACACCTTC. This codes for CSAGGGGGYTF.

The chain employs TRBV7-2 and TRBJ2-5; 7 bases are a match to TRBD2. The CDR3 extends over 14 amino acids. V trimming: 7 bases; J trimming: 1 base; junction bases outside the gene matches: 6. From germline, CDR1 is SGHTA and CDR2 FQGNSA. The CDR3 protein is CASTRGGSQETQYF. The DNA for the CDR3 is TGTGCCAGCACCCGCGGGGGAAGCCAAGAGACCCAGTACTTC.

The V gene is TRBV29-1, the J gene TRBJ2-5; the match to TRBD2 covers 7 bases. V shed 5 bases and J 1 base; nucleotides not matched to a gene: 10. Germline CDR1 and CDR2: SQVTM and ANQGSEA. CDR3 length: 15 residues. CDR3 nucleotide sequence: TGCAGCGTTACTCCGACGGGAGGACTCCAAGAGACCCAGTACTTC. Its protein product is CSVTPTGGLQETQYF.

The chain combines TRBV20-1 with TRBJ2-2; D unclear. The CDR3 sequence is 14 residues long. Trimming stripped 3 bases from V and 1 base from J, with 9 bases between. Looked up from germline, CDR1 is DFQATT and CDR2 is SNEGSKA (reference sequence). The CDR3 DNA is TGCAGTGCTAGTCTGGCAGGGAACACCGGGGAGCTGTTTTTT. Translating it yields CSASLAGNTGELFF.

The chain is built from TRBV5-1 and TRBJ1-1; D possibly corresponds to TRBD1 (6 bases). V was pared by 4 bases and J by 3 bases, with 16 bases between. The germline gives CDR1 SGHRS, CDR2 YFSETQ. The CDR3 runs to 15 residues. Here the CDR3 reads CASSVLQGRDTEAFF. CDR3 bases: TGCGCCAGCAGCGTACTACAGGGAAGGGACACTGAAGCTTTCTTT.

CDR3 amino acids: CASSQDLGQPIGYTF. The DNA of the CDR3 is TGTGCCAGCAGCCAAGATCTTGGACAGCCAATTGGCTACACCTTC. V usage is TRBV4-2 and J usage is TRBJ1-2; TRBD1 might be the D (6 bases). The V gene's germline CDR1 is LGHNA and CDR2 YNFKEQ. The CDR3 is 15 amino acids. Trimming stripped 0 bases from V and 7 bases from J, with 15 bases between.

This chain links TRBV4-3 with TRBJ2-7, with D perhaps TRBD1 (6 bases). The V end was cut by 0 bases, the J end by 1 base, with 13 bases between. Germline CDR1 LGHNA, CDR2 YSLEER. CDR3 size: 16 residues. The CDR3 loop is CASSQDGGGTSYEQYF. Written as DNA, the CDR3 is TGCGCCAGCAGCCAAGACGGTGGGGGCACTTCCTACGAGCAGTACTTC.

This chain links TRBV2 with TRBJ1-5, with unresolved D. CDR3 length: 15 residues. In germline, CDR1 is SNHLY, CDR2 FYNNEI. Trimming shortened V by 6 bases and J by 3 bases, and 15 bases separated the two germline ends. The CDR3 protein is CASRRGIAANQPQHF. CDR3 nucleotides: TGTGCCAGCAGGCGAGGGATTGCAGCCAATCAGCCCCAGCATTTT.

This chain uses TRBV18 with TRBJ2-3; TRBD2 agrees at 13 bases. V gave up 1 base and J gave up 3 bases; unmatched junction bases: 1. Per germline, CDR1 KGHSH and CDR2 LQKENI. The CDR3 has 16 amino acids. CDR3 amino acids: CASSPRGLAGTDTQYF. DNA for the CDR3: TGTGCCAGCTCACCACGGGGACTAGCGGGGACAGATACGCAGTATTTT.

CDR3 bases: TGTGCCAGCAGCTTAGCCAGGGGTTTTAGCGCTGAAGCTTTCTTT. This encodes CASSLARGFSAEAFF. The V gene is TRBV11-2, the J gene TRBJ1-1; D perhaps matches TRBD1 (6 bases). Germline CDR1 is SGHAT and CDR2 is FQNNGV. The CDR3 is 15 residues long. Trimming took off 1 base at V and 6 bases at J, with 15 bases between the two ends.

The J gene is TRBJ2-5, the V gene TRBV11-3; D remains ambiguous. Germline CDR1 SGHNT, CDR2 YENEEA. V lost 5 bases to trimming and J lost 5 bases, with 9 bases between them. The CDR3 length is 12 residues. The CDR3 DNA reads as TGTGCCAGCAGCACTACTCCGGAGACCCAGTACTTC. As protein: CASSTTPETQYF.

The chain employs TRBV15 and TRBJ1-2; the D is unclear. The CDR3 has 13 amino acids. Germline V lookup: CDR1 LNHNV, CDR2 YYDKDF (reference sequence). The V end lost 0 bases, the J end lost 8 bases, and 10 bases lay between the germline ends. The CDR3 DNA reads TGTGCCACCAGCAGAGATCGTGCCTCGGGCTACACCTTC. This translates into CATSRDRASGYTF.

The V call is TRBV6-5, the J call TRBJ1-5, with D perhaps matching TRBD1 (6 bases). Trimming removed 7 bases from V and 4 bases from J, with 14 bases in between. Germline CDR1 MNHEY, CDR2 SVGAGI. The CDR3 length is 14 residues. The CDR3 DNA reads TGTGCCAGCACCAAAGCTAGGGGGAATCAGCCCCAGCATTTT. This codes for CASTKARGNQPQHF.

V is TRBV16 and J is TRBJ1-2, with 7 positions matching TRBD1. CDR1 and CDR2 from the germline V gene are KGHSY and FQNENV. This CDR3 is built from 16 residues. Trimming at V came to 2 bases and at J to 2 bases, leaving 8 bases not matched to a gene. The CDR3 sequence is CASSQTQGWSNYGYTF. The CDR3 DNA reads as TGTGCCAGCAGCCAAACACAGGGGTGGAGCAACTATGGCTACACCTTC.